This T cell receptor delta chain was profiled in a study of γδ T cells in repeated Plasmodium falciparum infection. On the study more broadly: Malian gammadelta TCRs were studied during no-transmission periods and across acute malaria episodes. General study points: Vdelta2-negative gammadelta repertoires, largely Vdelta1+, seemingly showed infection-driven waves of new clonal selection.

Bulk repertoires came from Vgamma9/Vdelta2+ or Vdelta2-negative gammadelta T cells flow-sorted from PBMC. This clone has just a few counts. Its matching antigen is unknown. A read error may account for a junction end that differs from germline. TCRdb redid clone calling on the multiplex PCR reads using CATT. The sample has around 46,000 delta-chain clones, around 1.6% seen once; the top ten hold over 7%. The CDR3 contains 14 residues. In germline, CDR1 is TSWWSYY, CDR2 QGS. The receptor comes from a pool of human donors (malaria-infected and uninfected, not separated). The chain joins TRDV1 to TRDJ1; TRDD2 matches 7 bases. TCRdb supplies no J gene; here it was assigned by aligning the nucleotide sequence to germline. Specimen: gamma-delta T cells from blood. CDR3 DNA sequence: TGTGCTCTTGGGGTACATTCCTACACAGATAAACTCATCTTT. It is translated as CALGVHSYTDKLIF.